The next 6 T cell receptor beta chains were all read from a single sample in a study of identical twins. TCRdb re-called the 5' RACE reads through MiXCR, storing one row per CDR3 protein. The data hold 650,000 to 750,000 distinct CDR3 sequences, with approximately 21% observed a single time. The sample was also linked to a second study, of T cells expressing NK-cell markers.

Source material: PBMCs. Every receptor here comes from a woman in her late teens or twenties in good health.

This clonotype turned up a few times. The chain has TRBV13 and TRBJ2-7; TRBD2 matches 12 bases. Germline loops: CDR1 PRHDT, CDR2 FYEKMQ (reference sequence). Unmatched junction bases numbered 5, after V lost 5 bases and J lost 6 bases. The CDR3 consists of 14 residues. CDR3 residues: CASSSTGLAGEQYF. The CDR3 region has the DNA TGTGCCAGCAGCAGTACGGGACTAGCGGGCGAGCAGTACTTC.

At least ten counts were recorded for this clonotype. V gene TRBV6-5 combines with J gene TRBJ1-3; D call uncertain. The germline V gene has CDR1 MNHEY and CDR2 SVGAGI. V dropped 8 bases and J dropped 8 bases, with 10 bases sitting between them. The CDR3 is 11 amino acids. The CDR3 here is CASGLLDTIYF. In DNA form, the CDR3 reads TGTGCCAGCGGCCTGTTGGACACCATATATTTT.

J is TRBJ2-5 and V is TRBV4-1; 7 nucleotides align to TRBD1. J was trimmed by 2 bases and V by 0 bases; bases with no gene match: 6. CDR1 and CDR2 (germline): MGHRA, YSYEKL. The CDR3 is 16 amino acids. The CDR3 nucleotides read TGCGCCAGCAGCCAAGAGACCGGGACAGCTCAAGAGACCCAGTACTTC. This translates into CASSQETGTAQETQYF.

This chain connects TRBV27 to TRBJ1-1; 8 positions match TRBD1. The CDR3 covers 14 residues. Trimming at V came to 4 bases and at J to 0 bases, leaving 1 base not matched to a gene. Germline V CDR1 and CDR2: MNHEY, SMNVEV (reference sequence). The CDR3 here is CASSSGQVNTEAFF. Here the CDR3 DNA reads TGTGCCAGCAGTTCGGGACAGGTGAACACTGAAGCTTTCTTT.

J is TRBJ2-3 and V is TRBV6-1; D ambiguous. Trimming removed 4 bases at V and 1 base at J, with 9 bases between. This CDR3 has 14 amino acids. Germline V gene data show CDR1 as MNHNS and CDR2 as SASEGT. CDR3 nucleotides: TGTGCCAGCAGTGCGGCGACCCGCACAGATACGCAGTATTTT. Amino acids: CASSAATRTDTQYF.

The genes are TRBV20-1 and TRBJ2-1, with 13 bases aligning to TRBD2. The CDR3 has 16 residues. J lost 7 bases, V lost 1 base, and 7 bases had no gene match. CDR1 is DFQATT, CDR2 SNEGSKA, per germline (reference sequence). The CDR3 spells CSARGLTSGGLNEQFF. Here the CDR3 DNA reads TGCAGTGCTAGAGGTTTGACTAGCGGGGGGTTAAATGAGCAGTTCTTC.